This T cell receptor beta chain came from a study of blood T cell repertoires in COVID-19. Study background: Acute and convalescent COVID-19 samples came from the United States, Italy and Spain. From T cells, B-cell-depleted T cells, or PBMCs came the material, which was cDNA or gDNA.

Authors' analysis steps: The authors estimated nucleated cell counts from reference gene primer amplification. The table came from immunoSEQ multiplex PCR; TCRdb's copy has only in-frame clones and leaves some out. D and trimming come from the DNA, and the V and J calls and clone size come from that table. The sample has over 250,000 clones, approximately 86% seen once. There are a few counts of this clone. The CDR3 is 15 residues long. Germline CDR1 is SEHNR and CDR2 is FQNEAQ (reference sequence). Trimming at V came to 0 bases and at J to 4 bases, leaving 2 bases not matched to a gene. The source is a man in his forties who had recovered from COVID-19. The chain has TRBV7-9 and TRBJ2-2; 7 nucleotides agree with TRBD1. Sequencing was performed on peripheral blood. The CDR3 DNA follows: TGTGCCAGCAGCTTAGCCCGGGACAGCACCGGGGAGCTGTTTTTT. Translating it yields CASSLARDSTGELFF.